One sample yielded the 10 T cell receptor beta chains listed below, sequenced in a study of T-cell memory formation after mild COVID-19. TCRdb redid the calling of the 5' RACE reads with MiXCR, one entry per CDR3 protein. The sample holds some 120,000 distinct CDR3 sequences, about 16% seen once. The sequenced sample consisted of PBMCs or a T cell subset sorted from them (not recorded which). These receptors all stem from an adult woman who had mild COVID-19 (a few samples of this study predate the infection). Cell type and time point are not known.

The table lists this clonotype with many counts. This chain connects TRBV20-1 to TRBJ2-7; D is possibly TRBD1 (7 bases). The CDR3 length is 14 residues. Germline loops: CDR1 DFQATT, CDR2 SNEGSKA (reference sequence). The V and J ends lost 5 bases and 8 bases respectively, with 22 bases between them. CDR3 coding DNA: TGCAGTGCTGAGGGGGCCAGGGAGGCAAGGAAGCAGTACTTC. It encodes CSAEGAREARKQYF.

This clonotype appeared a few times. V usage is TRBV20-1 and J usage is TRBJ2-7; D gene ambiguous. Germline-derived CDR1 and CDR2 are DFQATT and SNEGSKA (reference sequence). The ends were cut back, 1 base at V and 2 bases at J, with 6 bases in the middle. This CDR3 region has 12 residues. DNA of the CDR3: TGCAGTGCTAGAGGCCAAACCTACGAGCAGTACTTC. This encodes CSARGQTYEQYF.

The rearrangement uses TRBV6-6 and TRBJ2-7, with D possibly TRBD2 on 6 matching bases. Germline CDR1 MNHNY, CDR2 SVGAGI (reference sequence). V lost 2 bases and J lost 6, with 11 bases in between. The length of the CDR3 is 13 residues. The DNA of the CDR3 is TGTGCCAGCAGTTACCACTTCGGGGGCGAGCAGTACTTC. Translation: CASSYHFGGEQYF.

This clonotype showed up just a few times. This chain uses TRBV28 with TRBJ2-3; D not resolved. The CDR3 loop spans 12 amino acids. The ends were cut back, 5 bases at V and 5 bases at J, with 8 bases in the middle. Germline-derived CDR1 and CDR2 are MDHEN and SYDVKM. As DNA, the CDR3 is TGTGCCAGCAGTGCCGACGGAGATACGCAGTATTTT. It specifies CASSADGDTQYF.

The rearrangement links TRBV5-1 to TRBJ2-3; 7 bases map to TRBD1. Germline CDR1 SGHRS, CDR2 YFSETQ. Trimming at V came to 2 bases and at J to 1 base, leaving 4 bases not matched to a gene. The CDR3 is 15 residues long. CDR3 residues: CASSLQGKRTDTQYF. CDR3 DNA sequence: TGCGCCAGCAGCTTACAGGGGAAACGCACAGATACGCAGTATTTT.

V and J are TRBV3-1 and TRBJ2-1; D may be TRBD2 (11 bases). CDR3 size: 17 residues. With 3 bases removed from V and 8 bases from J, the gap between germline ends came to 23 bases. From germline, CDR1 is LGHDT and CDR2 YNNKEL (reference sequence). The CDR3 loop is CASSQGLTSGTGDEQFF. The CDR3 coding sequence is TGTGCCAGCAGCCAGGGCCTGACTAGCGGGACAGGGGATGAGCAGTTCTTC.

The J gene is TRBJ2-5, the V gene TRBV7-6; D is ambiguous. CDR1 is SGHVS and CDR2 is FNYEAQ in the germline V gene. The CDR3 is made up of 15 amino acids. With 1 base removed from V and 4 bases from J, the gap between germline ends came to 13 bases. CDR3 sequence reads: CASSLDGAVGETQYF. The CDR3 DNA follows: TGTGCCAGCAGCTTAGACGGAGCCGTGGGAGAGACCCAGTACTTC.

In its sample, this clonotype was seen a few times. The rearrangement uses TRBV15 and TRBJ1-4; D gene ambiguous. CDR1 is LNHNV and CDR2 is YYDKDF in the germline V gene (reference sequence). V was cut by 1 base and J by 3 bases, with 12 bases left in between. The CDR3 is made up of 16 amino acids. CDR3 amino acids: CATSRGNERSNEKLFF. As DNA, the CDR3 is TGTGCCACCAGCAGAGGAAACGAAAGGTCTAATGAAAAACTGTTTTTT.

This sequence joins TRBV9 and TRBJ1-6, with 7 positions matching TRBD1. The V gene's germline CDR1 is SGDLS and CDR2 YYNGEE. The CDR3 totals 14 residues. V lost 5 bases and J lost 10; bases outside the gene matches: 9. CDR3 sequence reads: CASRGGGGSSPLHF. CDR3 coding DNA: TGTGCCAGCAGAGGGGGAGGGGGCTCGTCACCCCTCCACTTT.

This CDR3 is CASSHPTGTGGARETQYF. CDR3 DNA: TGTGCCAGCAGCCACCCTACCGGGACAGGGGGCGCGAGAGAGACCCAGTACTTC. The chain couples TRBV7-9 to TRBJ2-5; 12 positions agree with TRBD1. This CDR3 has 18 residues. The germline gives CDR1 SEHNR, CDR2 FQNEAQ (reference sequence). Unmatched junction bases numbered 14, after V lost 5 bases and J lost 4 bases.